The 6 T cell receptor beta chains in this list originate from one sample, sequenced in a study of long-term antiretroviral therapy in people with HIV (dated by TCRdb to 2021 to 2024). Sequencing of the TRB variable region was done with the immunoSEQ hsTCRB v3.0 assay at survey level resolution. Not all clones reach the TCRdb copy of this immuneACCESS table, which keeps in-frame sequences only. Checked studies attribute under half of the gap to unresolved V genes and leave the rest unexplained. The sample includes 30,000 or so clones, with 78% observed a single time. Clones ranked in the top ten supply 7.5% to 10% of the sample. The source material was unsorted PBMCs, sampled 1.5 years before starting antiretroviral therapy. Every receptor here comes from a man aged 18 to 30 with HIV.

The rearrangement joins TRBV30 to TRBJ2-1; 11 nucleotides align to TRBD2. Germline-derived CDR1 and CDR2 are GTSNPN and SVGIG (reference sequence). The junction had 7 bases not matched to a gene; V was cut back by 4 bases and J by 5 bases. The CDR3 totals 15 residues. CDR3 coding DNA: TGTGCCTGGACTCAACTAGCGGGAGTAGACAATGAGCAGTTCTTC. Translation: CAWTQLAGVDNEQFF.

The chain employs TRBV2 and TRBJ1-5; TRBD1 might be the D (6 bases). Germline V gene data show CDR1 as SNHLY and CDR2 as FYNNEI. The CDR3 contains 16 residues. Trimming shortened V by 3 bases and J by 0 bases, and 12 bases separated the two germline ends. CDR3 in DNA: TGTGCCAGCAGTGACACAGGGCCGTTTAGCAATCAGCCCCAGCATTTT. It yields the protein CASSDTGPFSNQPQHF.

This rearrangement joins TRBV10-3 to TRBJ2-5, with D possibly called TRBD1 or TRBD2 (5 bases each). V was cut by 3 bases and J by 3 bases, with 14 bases left in between. The CDR3 has 15 residues. CDR1 and CDR2 from the germline V gene are ENHRY and SYGVKD. The CDR3 protein is CAISEHRDQEETQYF. The CDR3 DNA reads TGTGCCATCAGTGAACACCGGGACCAGGAAGAGACCCAGTACTTC.

V usage is TRBV4-2 and J usage is TRBJ2-3; 8 nucleotides line up with TRBD2. The length of the CDR3 is 17 residues. Germline V gives CDR1 LGHNA, CDR2 YNFKEQ. V was pared by 2 bases and J by 4 bases, with 11 bases of the junction left unmatched. CDR3 amino acids: CASSQHSGLGLADTQYF. In DNA form, the CDR3 reads TGTGCCAGCAGCCAACATTCGGGACTAGGGTTAGCAGATACGCAGTATTTT.

This clone appeared once. The V call is TRBV27, the J call TRBJ2-3; 12 nucleotides agree with TRBD1. The CDR3 sequence is 22 residues long. V trimming: 4 bases; J trimming: 0 bases; junction bases outside the gene matches: 20. CDR1 is MNHEY, CDR2 SMNVEV, per germline (reference sequence). The CDR3 protein is CASSSQWTGTGGLELSTDTQYF. CDR3 in DNA: TGTGCCAGCAGTTCTCAATGGACCGGGACAGGGGGCTTGGAGCTAAGCACAGATACGCAGTATTTT.

The chain carries TRBV27 and TRBJ2-7, with D possibly being TRBD1 or TRBD2 (5 bases each). The ends were cut back, 0 bases at V and 3 bases at J, with 15 bases in the middle. The germline gives CDR1 MNHEY, CDR2 SMNVEV (reference sequence). The length of the CDR3 is 16 residues. The CDR3 spells CASSLSGPGPNYEQYF. The CDR3 DNA sequence: TGTGCCAGCAGTTTATCGGGACCAGGGCCAAACTACGAGCAGTACTTC.